This T cell receptor (beta chain) was retrieved from a study of shared T cell receptors in the human thymus. CDR1 is MGHDK and CDR2 is SYGVNS in the germline V gene. Between the trimmed V and J ends, which lost 3 bases and 4 bases, there was a span of 9 bases. There are 14 residues in the CDR3. Sequencing used immunoSEQ multiplex PCR; TCRdb keeps in-frame clones, though not all of them. This sample has over 350,000 clones, with 95% found just once. This chain uses TRBV25-1 with TRBJ1-4; D is undetermined. This sequence originates from a human donor. The material sequenced was thymocytes. The CDR3 here is CASSDLRCNEKLFF. For the CDR3, the DNA is TGTGCCAGCAGTGATTTGCGGTGTAATGAAAAACTGTTTTTT.